One sample yielded the 28 T cell receptor beta chains listed below, sequenced in a study of blood T cell repertoires in COVID-19. Here immunoSEQ multiplex PCR was the method, and the copy in TCRdb shows in-frame clones only, minus some. The profile shows 280,000 or so clones, around 90% of them singletons. Material: peripheral blood. Receptors were obtained from a man aged 18 to 29 with active or convalescent COVID-19.

The rearrangement links TRBV3-1 (or the pseudogene TRBV3-2) to TRBJ1-2; D possibly corresponds to TRBD1 (6 bases). V shed 4 bases and J shed 8 bases, with 17 bases lying between them. The germline V gene has CDR1 LGHDT and CDR2 YNNKEL (reference sequence). The CDR3 consists of 14 residues. This CDR3 reads CASSPDSCVEGYTF. CDR3 DNA: TGTGCCAGCAGCCCGGACAGTTGCGTTGAAGGCTACACCTTC.

The CDR3 here is CASSFTSGGLGAFF. DNA of the CDR3: TGTGCCAGCAGCTTCACTTCTGGGGGGTTGGGAGCTTTCTTT. The V and J genes are TRBV9 and TRBJ1-1; perhaps TRBD1 as D (5 bases). Germline V gene sequence: CDR1 SGDLS, CDR2 YYNGEE. The CDR3 spans 14 residues. V dropped 4 bases and J dropped 10 bases, with 20 bases sitting between them.

The chain employs TRBV24-1 and TRBJ2-5; D perhaps matches TRBD1 (6 bases). V lost 2 bases and J lost 2, with 14 bases in between. This CDR3 is 16 amino acids long. Per germline, CDR1 KGHDR and CDR2 SFDVKD. The CDR3 reads CATSDYVQGRQETQYF. The CDR3, as DNA: TGTGCCACCAGTGATTATGTACAGGGACGACAAGAGACCCAGTACTTC.

This clone occurred once. The chain joins TRBV19 to TRBJ2-2; 11 bases are a match to TRBD1. This CDR3 spans 15 amino acids. Trimming removed 6 bases from V and 7 bases from J; junction bases left unmatched: 7. Germline assignment: CDR1 LNHDA and CDR2 SQIVND (reference sequence). CDR3 amino acids: CASRPGQGVGGELFF. The CDR3 region has the DNA TGTGCCAGTAGGCCGGGACAGGGGGTTGGCGGGGAGCTGTTTTTT.

The V gene is TRBV12-5, the J gene TRBJ2-3; 7 bases match TRBD1. Trimming took 6 bases from V and 8 from J; bases not matched to a gene: 11. This CDR3 has 14 residues. Germline CDR1 reads LGHNT; CDR2 reads FRNRAP. This CDR3 reads CASGTTGIRGTQYF. The CDR3 DNA reads TGTGCTAGTGGCACGACAGGGATTCGAGGTACGCAGTATTTT.

The V gene is TRBV6-2 or TRBV6-3, the J gene TRBJ2-3; 10 bases line up with TRBD2. From germline, CDR1 is MNHEY and CDR2 SVGEGT. The CDR3 spans 17 residues. V lost 0 bases, J lost 2 bases, and 5 bases stayed unmatched. The CDR3 sequence: CASSYSSGGAITDTQYF. The CDR3 DNA reads as TGTGCCAGCAGTTACTCCAGCGGGGGGGCGATCACAGATACGCAGTATTTT.

This chain uses TRBV5-1 with TRBJ2-2, with TRBD2 identical over 9 bases. Per germline, CDR1 SGHRS and CDR2 YFSETQ. This CDR3 is 16 amino acids long. Unmatched junction bases numbered 5, after V lost 4 bases and J lost 1 base. The CDR3 here is CASSGSGGLNTGELFF. As DNA, the CDR3 is TGCGCCAGCAGCGGGAGCGGGGGGCTGAACACCGGGGAGCTGTTTTTT.

The chain combines TRBV6-5 with TRBJ2-5; weak D call: TRBD1 (8 bases). Germline V gene sequence: CDR1 MNHEY, CDR2 SVGAGI. Trimming took off 6 bases at V and 2 bases at J, with 16 bases between the two ends. The CDR3 runs to 15 residues. The CDR3, as DNA: TGTGCCAGCAGCCCCACAGGGGGGGGACAAGAGACCCAGTACTTC. It encodes CASSPTGGGQETQYF.

The chain links TRBV7-9 to TRBJ1-6; 10 nucleotides align to TRBD1. CDR3 size: 16 residues. Trimming at V came to 10 bases and at J to 3 bases, leaving 9 bases not matched to a gene. Looked up from germline, CDR1 is SEHNR and CDR2 is FQNEAQ (reference sequence). DNA for the CDR3: TGTGCCACCATCTCTGGGACAGGGGACTATAATTCACCCCTCCACTTT. Its protein product is CATISGTGDYNSPLHF.

In this sample, this clone turned up once. This chain connects TRBV7-8 to TRBJ1-2; the D is unclear. V lost 0 bases and J 5 bases, leaving 7 bases between the germline ends. Germline assignment: CDR1 SGHVS and CDR2 FQNEAQ. The CDR3 is 13 amino acids. The CDR3: CASSLAVRYGYTF. The CDR3 coding sequence is TGTGCCAGCAGCTTAGCGGTCAGATATGGCTACACCTTC.

The chain carries TRBV3-1 (or the pseudogene TRBV3-2) and TRBJ1-2; maybe TRBD1 (6 bases). The germline V gene has CDR1 LGHDT and CDR2 YNNKEL (reference sequence). V shed 2 bases and J shed 7 bases, with 17 bases lying between them. The CDR3 has 15 residues. CDR3 bases: TGTGCCAGCAGCCAAAGAGAGTCAGGGGATAGTGGCTACACCTTC. Translating gives CASSQRESGDSGYTF.

In this sample, this clone turned up once. The J gene is TRBJ2-2, the V gene TRBV5-1; TRBD2 might be the D (5 bases). Germline lookup yields CDR1 SGHRS and CDR2 YFSETQ. The CDR3 loop spans 17 amino acids. V lost 1 base to trimming and J lost 3 bases, with 16 bases between them. In DNA form, the CDR3 reads TGCGCCAGCAGCTTGATGGAAGCCGGAGGACACACCGGGGAGCTGTTTTTT. Amino acid sequence: CASSLMEAGGHTGELFF. Together with reference TRBV5-1 and TRBJ2-2, the CDR3 gives the full variable domain: KAGVTQTPRYLIKTRGQQVTLSCSPISGHRSVSWYQQTPGQGLQFLFEYFSETQRNKGNFPGRFSGRQFSNSRSEMNVSTLELGDSALYLCASSLMEAGGHTGELFFGEGSRLTVL.

This rearrangement joins TRBV5-1 to TRBJ2-6; 10 nucleotides align to TRBD1. The CDR3 has 17 amino acids. Trimming took 0 bases from V and 2 from J; bases not matched to a gene: 2. Germline CDR1 is SGHRS and CDR2 is YFSETQ. The CDR3, as DNA: TGCGCCAGCAGCTTGGATGGGACAGGGGCTGGGGCCAACGTCCTGACTTTC. This codes for CASSLDGTGAGANVLTF. Full variable domain (outside the CDR3, taken from reference TRBV5-1 and TRBJ2-6): KAGVTQTPRYLIKTRGQQVTLSCSPISGHRSVSWYQQTPGQGLQFLFEYFSETQRNKGNFPGRFSGRQFSNSRSEMNVSTLELGDSALYLCASSLDGTGAGANVLTFGAGSRLTVL.

The chain employs TRBV6-2 or TRBV6-3 and TRBJ1-2, with a possible D match to TRBD1 (5 bases). Per germline, CDR1 MNHEY and CDR2 SVGEGT. The CDR3 runs 15 residues. Trimming removed 5 bases from V and 9 bases from J, with 22 bases in between. The CDR3 protein is CASSPRSIRQRSYTF. The DNA of the CDR3 is TGTGCCAGCAGTCCCCGCTCCATTCGACAGCGTAGCTACACCTTC.

This rearrangement joins TRBV6-5 to TRBJ1-5; a weak D match, TRBD1 (5 bases). From germline, CDR1 is MNHEY and CDR2 SVGAGI. The CDR3 contains 14 residues. The V end was cut by 4 bases, the J end by 7 bases, with 14 bases between. The CDR3 sequence: CASSSSGFGQPQHF. CDR3 nucleotides: TGTGCCAGCAGTTCTTCAGGGTTCGGCCAGCCCCAGCATTTT.

This clone was seen just once. The chain has TRBV6-2 or TRBV6-3 and TRBJ1-2, with D unresolved. The CDR3 covers 12 residues. Germline V CDR1 and CDR2: MNHEY, SVGEGT. V lost 6 bases to trimming and J lost 5 bases, with 10 bases between them. The CDR3 DNA sequence: TGTGCCAGCAGCCCCTTAATTTATGGCTACACCTTC. It encodes CASSPLIYGYTF.

V usage is TRBV18 and J usage is TRBJ2-5, with D maybe TRBD1 (6 bases). Germline loops: CDR1 KGHSH, CDR2 LQKENI. V was trimmed by 4 bases and J by 5 bases, leaving 20 bases between them. The CDR3 sequence is 16 residues long. CDR3 region: CASSRGTLTGQETQYF. The CDR3 coding sequence is TGTGCCAGCTCACGTGGCACTCTGACAGGTCAGGAGACCCAGTACTTC.

This clone turned up a few times. The V and J genes are TRBV7-9 and TRBJ2-1, with 7 bases aligning to TRBD1. Unmatched junction bases numbered 4, after V lost 5 bases and J lost 0 bases. Looked up from germline, CDR1 is SEHNR and CDR2 is FQNEAQ (reference sequence). The CDR3 length is 15 residues. The CDR3 bases are TGTGCCAGCAGCGAGGGACAGAGCTCCTACAATGAGCAGTTCTTC. As protein: CASSEGQSSYNEQFF.

Only one count was recorded for this clone. The same CDR3 arises from other DNA sequences in this sample as well. This sequence joins TRBV11-2 and TRBJ2-7; D is perhaps TRBD2 (5 bases). In germline, CDR1 is SGHAT, CDR2 FQNNGV. CDR3 length equals 14 residues. V dropped 1 base and J dropped 1 base, with 8 bases sitting between them. The CDR3 DNA is TGTGCCAGCAGCTTAGGCCGGGGATCCTACGAGCAGTACTTC. This translates into CASSLGRGSYEQYF.

The rearrangement uses TRBV6-4 and TRBJ2-4; D is possibly TRBD1 (5 bases). The CDR3 spans 15 residues. Germline values: CDR1 MRHNA, CDR2 SNTAGT. Between the trimmed V and J ends, which lost 5 bases and 6 bases, there was a span of 17 bases. In DNA form, the CDR3 reads TGTGCCAGCAGTCTCCAGGGAAGCCAGGGAAACATTCAGTACTTC. This codes for CASSLQGSQGNIQYF.

The V and J genes are TRBV4-1 and TRBJ1-4; unclear D gene. Germline lookup yields CDR1 MGHRA and CDR2 YSYEKL. V lost 1 base and J lost 0, with 12 bases in between. The CDR3 contains 17 residues. The chain's CDR3 is CASSQGRITATNEKLFF. The CDR3 DNA sequence: TGCGCCAGCAGCCAAGGGAGGATAACTGCAACTAATGAAAAACTGTTTTTT.

V and J are TRBV6-5 and TRBJ1-5; D might be TRBD1 (5 bases). V dropped 4 bases and J dropped 6 bases, with 10 bases sitting between them. The germline V gene has CDR1 MNHEY and CDR2 SVGAGI. The CDR3 has 13 residues. CDR3 region: CASSSTETQPQHF. The CDR3 bases are TGTGCCAGCAGTTCGACAGAAACTCAGCCCCAGCATTTT.

The V gene is TRBV3-1 (or the pseudogene TRBV3-2), the J gene TRBJ2-3; 7 bases line up with TRBD2. The CDR3 extends over 15 amino acids. Trimming took 4 bases from V and 7 from J; bases not matched to a gene: 11. The germline CDR1 and CDR2 sequences are LGHDT and YNNKEL (reference sequence). This CDR3 is CASSPRGNLLNTQYF. The CDR3, as DNA: TGTGCCAGCAGCCCGCGGGGGAACCTGCTGAATACGCAGTATTTT.

V usage is TRBV6-5 and J usage is TRBJ1-1; D is perhaps TRBD1 (6 bases). The germline V gene has CDR1 MNHEY and CDR2 SVGAGI. V lost 3 bases, J lost 4 bases, and 15 bases lay in between. This CDR3 has 15 amino acids. The CDR3 here is CASSYAPTGRTEAFF. Here the CDR3 DNA reads TGTGCCAGCAGTTATGCCCCGACAGGCCGCACTGAAGCTTTCTTT.

This rearrangement joins TRBV5-1 to TRBJ1-2; 7 bases align to TRBD1. CDR1 SGHRS and CDR2 YFSETQ come from the germline V gene. V lost 1 base, J lost 6 bases, and 3 bases stayed unmatched. The CDR3 length is 13 residues. The CDR3 sequence: CASSLTGEHGYTF. CDR3 DNA: TGCGCCAGCAGCTTGACAGGGGAACATGGCTACACCTTC.

The chain recombines TRBV11-2 with TRBJ2-1; 14 bases fit TRBD2. J gave up 15 bases and V 5 bases, and 15 bases lay outside the gene matches. From germline, CDR1 is SGHAT and CDR2 FQNNGV. The CDR3 contains 16 residues. The CDR3 sequence is CASSTGLAGGERALFF. CDR3 nucleotides: TGTGCCAGCAGCACCGGACTAGCGGGGGGAGAGAGGGCTCTGTTCTTC.

The CDR3 nucleotides are TGTGCTAGTGCACACGGGACACCTAACTATGGCTACACCTTC. Amino acid sequence: CASAHGTPNYGYTF. The V and J genes are TRBV12-5 and TRBJ1-2; tentative D call: TRBD1 (6 bases). The V gene lost 7 bases and the J gene lost 0 bases, with 12 bases spanning the gap. CDR1 LGHNT and CDR2 FRNRAP come from the germline V gene. The CDR3 has 14 amino acids. The full variable domain, in which reference TRBV12-5 and TRBJ1-2 provide the parts outside the CDR3, is DARVTQTPRHKVTEMGQEVTMRCQPILGHNTVFWYRQTMMQGLELLAYFRNRAPLDDSGMPKDRFSAEMPDATLATLKIQPSEPRDSAVYFCASAHGTPNYGYTFGSGTRLTVV.

The V gene is TRBV12-3 or TRBV12-4, the J gene TRBJ1-1, with 7 bases matching TRBD1. The junction had 5 bases not matched to a gene; V was cut back by 10 bases and J by 3 bases. The CDR3 consists of 12 residues. In DNA form, the CDR3 reads TGTGCCACAGGGGGAAGCCACACTGAAGCTTTCTTT. Translation: CATGGSHTEAFF.